Reported below is one TCR beta chain. Its antigen is unidentified. The sample comes from a study of shared clonotypes between healthy human individuals. About the research overall: Samples came from a couple of female and a few male donors aged 18 to 49.

Here immunoSEQ multiplex PCR was the method, and the copy in TCRdb shows in-frame clones only, minus some. The repertoire holds 800,000 or so clones, with about 96% as singletons. Study-level points and caveats: A generally larger estimated richness was seen in naive subsets than in memory subsets. Generation probabilities were higher for clonotypes shared across all four sorted-subset donors than for unshared ones.

As defined, naive CD8 cells were CD45RO-negative and positively selected for CCR7, with terminally differentiated effector memory CD45RA+ cells excluded. V lost 1 base and J lost 8; bases outside the gene matches: 1. The CDR3 runs to 14 residues. The germline V gene encodes CDR1 SEHNR and CDR2 FQNEAQ (reference sequence). The TCR originated in a young man in good health. The source material was naive CD8+ T cells sorted from blood. The chain is built from TRBV7-9 and TRBJ2-1, with 11 bases identical to TRBD1. The CDR3 DNA follows: TGTGCCAGCAGCTTAGAGGGACAGGGGGATGAGCAGTTCTTC. Residues: CASSLEGQGDEQFF.